This TCR beta chain was obtained from a study of identical twins' blood T cells. This clonotype came up once. TCR cDNA libraries came from RNA via a modified published protocol. TCRdb used MiXCR to reprocess the 5' RACE reads, holding one entry per CDR3 protein. The profile shows about 370,000 distinct CDR3 sequences, roughly 30% of them singletons. Six healthy women, forming three identical twin pairs, donated samples. The sequence derives from a woman between 18 and 50 years old in good health. The sequenced material came from PBMCs.

CDR3 protein: CASSRQISGKLFF. Here the CDR3 DNA reads TGTGCCAGCAGCCGACAGATTAGCGGAAAACTGTTTTTT. The V call is TRBV7-2, the J call TRBJ1-4; a possible D gene is TRBD1 (5 bases). Germline V gene data show CDR1 as SGHTA and CDR2 as FQGNSA. Trimming removed 5 bases from V and 10 bases from J, with 14 bases in between. The CDR3 totals 13 residues.